This T cell receptor (beta chain) was profiled in a study of shared clonotypes between healthy human individuals. Germline-derived CDR1 and CDR2 are WNHNN and SYGVQD (reference sequence). The length of the CDR3 is 20 residues. V was pared by 0 bases and J by 1 base, with 7 bases of the junction left unmatched. About this clone itself: Its antigen is unidentified.

The input for sorted-subset replicate PCRs was roughly 180 ng DNA, around 30,000 T cell genomes. Clones were read by immunoSEQ multiplex PCR, and TCRdb kept only the in-frame ones, dropping some. Of about 1 million clones listed, more than 60% were seen once; the top ten hold 1.5%. Findings and limits, study-wide: It was expected that sequencing depth would affect clonotype sharing among donors.

This TCR derives from a man younger than 35 in good health. Sequenced input: memory CD4+ T cells sorted from blood. Documented subset: CD45RA-negative fraction. The chain has TRBV10-1 and TRBJ2-2, with 14 bases fitting TRBD2. The CDR3 reads CASSESGLAGGAMNTGELFF. The CDR3 region has the DNA TGCGCCAGCAGTGAGTCTGGACTAGCGGGGGGCGCTATGAACACCGGGGAGCTGTTTTTT.